This T cell receptor beta chain was observed in a study of neoadjuvant nivolumab and ipilimumab in lung cancer. V lost 3 bases to trimming and J lost 3 bases, with 8 bases between them. CDR3 size: 13 residues. Germline V CDR1 and CDR2: MNHNS, SASEGT. Assay: immunoSEQ multiplex PCR; the TCRdb copy retains only in-frame clones and omits some. The sample consists of fewer than 40,000 clones, roughly nine tenths of them appearing once. The TCR comes from an adult with non-small cell lung cancer. The chain links TRBV6-1 to TRBJ1-1; D gene ambiguous. The source was peripheral blood, collected after neoadjuvant nivolumab, alone or with ipilimumab, at or shortly before surgery. The DNA for the CDR3 is TGTGCCAGCAGTGAGGGCTACTACACTGAAGCTTTCTTT. This translates into CASSEGYYTEAFF.